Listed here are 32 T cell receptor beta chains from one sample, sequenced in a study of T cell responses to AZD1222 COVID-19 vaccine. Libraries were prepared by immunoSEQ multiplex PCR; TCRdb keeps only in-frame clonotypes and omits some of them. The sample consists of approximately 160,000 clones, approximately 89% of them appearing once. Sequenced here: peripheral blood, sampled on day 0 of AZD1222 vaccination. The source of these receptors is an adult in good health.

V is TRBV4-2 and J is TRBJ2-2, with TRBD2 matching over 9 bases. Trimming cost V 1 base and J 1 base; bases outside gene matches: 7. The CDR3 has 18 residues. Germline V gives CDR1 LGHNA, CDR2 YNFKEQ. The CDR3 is CASSQGVGAGGNTGELFF. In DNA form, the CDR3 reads TGTGCCAGCAGCCAAGGGGTTGGAGCGGGGGGGAACACCGGGGAGCTGTTTTTT.

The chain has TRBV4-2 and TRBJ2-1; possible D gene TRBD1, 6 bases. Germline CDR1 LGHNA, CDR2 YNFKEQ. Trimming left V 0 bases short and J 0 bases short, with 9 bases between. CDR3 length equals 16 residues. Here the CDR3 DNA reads TGTGCCAGCAGCCAAGAGCTAGGGGGCTCCTACAATGAGCAGTTCTTC. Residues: CASSQELGGSYNEQFF.

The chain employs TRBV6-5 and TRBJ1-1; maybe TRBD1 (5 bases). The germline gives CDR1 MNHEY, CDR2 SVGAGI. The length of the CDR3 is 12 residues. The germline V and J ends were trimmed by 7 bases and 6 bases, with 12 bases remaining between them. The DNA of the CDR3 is TGTGCCAGCATAGGAGGGGATGCTGAAGCTTTCTTT. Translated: CASIGGDAEAFF.

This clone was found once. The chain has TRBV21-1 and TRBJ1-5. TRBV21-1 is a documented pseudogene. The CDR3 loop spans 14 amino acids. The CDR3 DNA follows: TGTGCCAGCAGCAAACTCAGGGAGAATCAGCCCCAGCATTTT. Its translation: CASSKLRENQPQHF.

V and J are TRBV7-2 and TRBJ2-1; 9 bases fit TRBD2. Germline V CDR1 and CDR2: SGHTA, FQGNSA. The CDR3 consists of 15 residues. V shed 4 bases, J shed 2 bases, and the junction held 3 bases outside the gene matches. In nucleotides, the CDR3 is TGTGCCAGCAGCTCGGTAGCGGGAGCCTACAATGAGCAGTTCTTC. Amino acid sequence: CASSSVAGAYNEQFF.

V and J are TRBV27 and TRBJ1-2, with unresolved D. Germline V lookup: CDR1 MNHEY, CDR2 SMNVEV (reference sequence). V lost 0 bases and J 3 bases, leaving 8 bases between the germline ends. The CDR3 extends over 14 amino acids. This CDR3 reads CASSLSGVDYGYTF. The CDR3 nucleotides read TGTGCCAGCAGTTTATCCGGGGTCGACTATGGCTACACCTTC.

CDR3 region: CASSPSRDRENQPQHF. The CDR3 DNA reads TGTGCCAGCAGTCCATCCCGGGACAGGGAAAATCAGCCCCAGCATTTT. The rearrangement joins TRBV28 to TRBJ1-5; 9 bases agree with TRBD1. The CDR3 contains 16 residues. CDR1 is MDHEN, CDR2 SYDVKM, per germline. The V gene end was trimmed by 5 bases and the J gene end by 4 bases; junction bases not matched to a gene: 9.

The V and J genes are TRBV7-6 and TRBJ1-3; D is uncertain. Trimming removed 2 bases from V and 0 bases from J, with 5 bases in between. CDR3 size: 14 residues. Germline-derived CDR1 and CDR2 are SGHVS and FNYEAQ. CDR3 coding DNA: TGTGCCAGCAGCTTATACCGCTCTGGAAACACCATATATTTT. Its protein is CASSLYRSGNTIYF.

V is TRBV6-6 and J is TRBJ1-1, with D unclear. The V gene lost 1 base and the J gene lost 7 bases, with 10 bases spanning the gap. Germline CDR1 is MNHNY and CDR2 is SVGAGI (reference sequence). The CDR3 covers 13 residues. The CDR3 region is CASSYLQLSEAFF. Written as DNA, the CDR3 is TGTGCCAGCAGTTACTTACAGCTCAGTGAAGCTTTCTTT.

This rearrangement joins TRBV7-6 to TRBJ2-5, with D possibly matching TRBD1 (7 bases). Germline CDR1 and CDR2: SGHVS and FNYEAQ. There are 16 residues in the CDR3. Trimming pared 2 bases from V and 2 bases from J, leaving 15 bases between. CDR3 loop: CASSLLTGRGQETQYF. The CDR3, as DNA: TGTGCCAGCAGCTTACTGACAGGGCGGGGACAAGAGACCCAGTACTTC.

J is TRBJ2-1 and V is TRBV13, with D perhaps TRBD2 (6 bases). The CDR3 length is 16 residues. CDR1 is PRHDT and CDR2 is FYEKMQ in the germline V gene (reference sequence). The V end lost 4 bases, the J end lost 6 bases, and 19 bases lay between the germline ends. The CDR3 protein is CASSSFGTAQINEQFF. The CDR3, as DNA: TGTGCCAGCAGCTCCTTCGGGACTGCGCAAATCAATGAGCAGTTCTTC.

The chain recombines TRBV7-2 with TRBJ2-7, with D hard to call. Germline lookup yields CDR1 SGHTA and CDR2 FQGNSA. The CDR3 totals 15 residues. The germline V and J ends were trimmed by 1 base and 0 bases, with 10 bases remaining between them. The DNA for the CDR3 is TGTGCCAGCAGCTTAGGTTCGACATACTCCTACGAGCAGTACTTC. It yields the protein CASSLGSTYSYEQYF.

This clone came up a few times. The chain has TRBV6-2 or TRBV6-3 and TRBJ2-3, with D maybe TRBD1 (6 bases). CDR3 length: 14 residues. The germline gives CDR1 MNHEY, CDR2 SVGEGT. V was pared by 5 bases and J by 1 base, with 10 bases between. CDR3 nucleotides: TGTGCCAGCAGTACCAGGACAGGCACAGATACGCAGTATTTT. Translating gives CASSTRTGTDTQYF.

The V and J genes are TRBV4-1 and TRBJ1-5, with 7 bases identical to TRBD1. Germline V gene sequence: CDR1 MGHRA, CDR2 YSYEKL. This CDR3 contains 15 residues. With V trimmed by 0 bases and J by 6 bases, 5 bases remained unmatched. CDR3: CASSQDYTGAQPQHF. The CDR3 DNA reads TGCGCCAGCAGCCAAGATTATACAGGGGCTCAGCCCCAGCATTTT.

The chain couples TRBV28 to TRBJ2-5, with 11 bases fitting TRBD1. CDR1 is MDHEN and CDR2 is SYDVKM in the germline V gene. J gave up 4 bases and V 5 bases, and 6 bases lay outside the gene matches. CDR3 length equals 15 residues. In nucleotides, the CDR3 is TGTGCCAGCAGTGGTGGGACAGGGGGAATAGAGACCCAGTACTTC. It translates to CASSGGTGGIETQYF.

CDR3 coding DNA: TGTGCCAGCAGCCATCTCACTAGCGGGCCTGACAATGAGCAGTTCTTC. Translation gives CASSHLTSGPDNEQFF. The J gene is TRBJ2-1, the V gene TRBV28, with 9 bases matching TRBD2. CDR3 length: 16 residues. J was trimmed by 5 bases and V by 6 bases; bases with no gene match: 11. Per the germline V gene, CDR1 is MDHEN and CDR2 is SYDVKM.

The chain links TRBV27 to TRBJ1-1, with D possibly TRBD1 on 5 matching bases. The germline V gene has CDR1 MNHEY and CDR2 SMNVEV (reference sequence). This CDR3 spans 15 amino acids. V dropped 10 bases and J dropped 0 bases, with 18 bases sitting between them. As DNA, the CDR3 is TGTGCCACCGCGGGGACCGGATACATGAACACTGAAGCTTTCTTT. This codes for CATAGTGYMNTEAFF.

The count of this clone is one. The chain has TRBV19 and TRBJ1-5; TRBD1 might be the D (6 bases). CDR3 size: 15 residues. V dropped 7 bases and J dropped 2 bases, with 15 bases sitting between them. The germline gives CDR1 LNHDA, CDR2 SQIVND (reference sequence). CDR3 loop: CASTSQGLGNQPQHF. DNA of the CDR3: TGTGCCAGTACCTCACAGGGCCTGGGCAATCAGCCCCAGCATTTT. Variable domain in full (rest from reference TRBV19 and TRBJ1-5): DGGITQSPKYLFRKEGQNVTLSCEQNLNHDAMYWYRQDPGQGLRLIYYSQIVNDFQKGDIAEGYSVSREKKESFPLTVTSAQKNPTAFYLCASTSQGLGNQPQHFGDGTRLSIL.

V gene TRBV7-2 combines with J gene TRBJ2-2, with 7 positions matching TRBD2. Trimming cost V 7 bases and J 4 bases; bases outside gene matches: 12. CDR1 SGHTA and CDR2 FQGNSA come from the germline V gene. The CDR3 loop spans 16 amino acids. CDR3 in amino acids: CASTTPGAGSTGELFF. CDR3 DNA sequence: TGTGCCAGCACAACCCCGGGAGCGGGAAGCACCGGGGAGCTGTTTTTT.

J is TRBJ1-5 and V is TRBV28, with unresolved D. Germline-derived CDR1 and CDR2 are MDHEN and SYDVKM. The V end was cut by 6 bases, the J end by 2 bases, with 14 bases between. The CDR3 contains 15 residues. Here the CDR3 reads CASRPPEVGNQPQHF. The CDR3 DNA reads TGTGCCAGCAGGCCCCCAGAGGTGGGCAATCAGCCCCAGCATTTT.

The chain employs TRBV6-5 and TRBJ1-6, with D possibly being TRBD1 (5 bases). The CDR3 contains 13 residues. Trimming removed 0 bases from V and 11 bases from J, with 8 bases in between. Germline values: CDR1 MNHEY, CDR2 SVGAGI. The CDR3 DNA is TGTGCCAGCAGTTACTCGGGACTTCCACCCCTCCACTTT. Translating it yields CASSYSGLPPLHF.

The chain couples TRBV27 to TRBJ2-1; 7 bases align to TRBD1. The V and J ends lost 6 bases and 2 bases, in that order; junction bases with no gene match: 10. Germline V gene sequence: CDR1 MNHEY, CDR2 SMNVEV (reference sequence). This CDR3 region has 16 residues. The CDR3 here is CASSPDRVLTYNEQFF. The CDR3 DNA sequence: TGTGCCAGCAGCCCCGACAGGGTCCTAACCTACAATGAGCAGTTCTTC.

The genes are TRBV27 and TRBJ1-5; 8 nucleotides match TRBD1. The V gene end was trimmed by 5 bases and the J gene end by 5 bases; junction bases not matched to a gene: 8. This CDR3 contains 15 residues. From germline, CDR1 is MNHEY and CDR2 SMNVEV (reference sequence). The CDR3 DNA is TGTGCCAGCAGTCCATTGGGACAGGTTCATCAGCCCCAGCATTTT. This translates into CASSPLGQVHQPQHF.

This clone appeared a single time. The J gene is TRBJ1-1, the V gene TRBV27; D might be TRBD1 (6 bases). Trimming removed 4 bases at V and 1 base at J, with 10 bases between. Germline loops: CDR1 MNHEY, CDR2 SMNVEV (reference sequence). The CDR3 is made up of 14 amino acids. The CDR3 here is CASSSGVQNTEAFF. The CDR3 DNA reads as TGTGCCAGCAGTTCAGGGGTCCAGAACACTGAAGCTTTCTTT.

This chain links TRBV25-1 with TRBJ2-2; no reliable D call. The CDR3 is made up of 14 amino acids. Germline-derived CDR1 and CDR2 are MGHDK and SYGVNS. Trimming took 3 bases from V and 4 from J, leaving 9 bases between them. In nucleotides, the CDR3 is TGTGCCAGCAGTGATACTCTCTCCACCGGGGAGCTGTTTTTT. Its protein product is CASSDTLSTGELFF.

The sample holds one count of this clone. This chain's CDR3 is CASSLGGRAWNEQFF. The CDR3 region has the DNA TGTGCCAGCAGCTTAGGCGGGAGGGCATGGAATGAGCAGTTCTTC. The chain links TRBV13 to TRBJ2-1; 8 bases align to TRBD2. The V segment lost 0 bases and the J segment 7 bases; nucleotides outside the gene matches: 5. The germline V gene encodes CDR1 PRHDT and CDR2 FYEKMQ (reference sequence). This CDR3 has 15 residues.

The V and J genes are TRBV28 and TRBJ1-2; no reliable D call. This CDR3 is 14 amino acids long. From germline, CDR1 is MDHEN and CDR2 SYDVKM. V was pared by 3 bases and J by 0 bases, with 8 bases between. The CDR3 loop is CASSLVQSNYGYTF. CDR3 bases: TGTGCCAGCAGTTTGGTCCAATCTAACTATGGCTACACCTTC.

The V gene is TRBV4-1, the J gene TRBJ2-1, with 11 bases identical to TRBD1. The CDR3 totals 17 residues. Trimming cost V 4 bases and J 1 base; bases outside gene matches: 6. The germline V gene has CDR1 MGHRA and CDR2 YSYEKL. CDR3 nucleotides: TGCGCCAGCAGCCCCTTAGGACAGGGGGCTTCCTACAATGAGCAGTTCTTC. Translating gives CASSPLGQGASYNEQFF.

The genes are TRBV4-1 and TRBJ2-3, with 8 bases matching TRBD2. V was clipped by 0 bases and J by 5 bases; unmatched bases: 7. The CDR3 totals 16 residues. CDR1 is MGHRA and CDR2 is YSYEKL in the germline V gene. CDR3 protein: CASSQDDSLAGDTQYF. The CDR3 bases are TGCGCCAGCAGCCAAGATGATAGTCTAGCGGGAGATACGCAGTATTTT.

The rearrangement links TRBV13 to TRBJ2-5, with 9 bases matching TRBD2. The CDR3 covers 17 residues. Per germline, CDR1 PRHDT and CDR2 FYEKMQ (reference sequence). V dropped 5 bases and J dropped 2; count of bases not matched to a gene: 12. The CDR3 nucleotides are TGTGCCAGCAGCGAACGGGCGAGCGGGAGGCTTCAAGAGACCCAGTACTTC. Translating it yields CASSERASGRLQETQYF. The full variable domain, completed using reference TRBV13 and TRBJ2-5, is AAGVIQSPRHLIKEKRETATLKCYPIPRHDTVYWYQQGPGQDPQFLISFYEKMQSDKGSIPDRFSAQQFSDYHSELNMSSLELGDSALYFCASSERASGRLQETQYFGPGTRLLVL.

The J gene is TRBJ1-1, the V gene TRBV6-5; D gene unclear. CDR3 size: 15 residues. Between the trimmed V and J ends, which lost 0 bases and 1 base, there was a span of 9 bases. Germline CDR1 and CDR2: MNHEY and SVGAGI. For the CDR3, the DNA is TGTGCCAGCAGTTACTCCCCCAGGCCGAACACTGAAGCTTTCTTT. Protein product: CASSYSPRPNTEAFF.

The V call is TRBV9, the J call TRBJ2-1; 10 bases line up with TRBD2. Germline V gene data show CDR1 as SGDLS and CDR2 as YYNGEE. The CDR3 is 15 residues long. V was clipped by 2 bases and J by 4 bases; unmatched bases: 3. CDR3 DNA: TGTGCCAGCAGCGTTAGCGGGAGGCAATACAATGAGCAGTTCTTC. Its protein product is CASSVSGRQYNEQFF.